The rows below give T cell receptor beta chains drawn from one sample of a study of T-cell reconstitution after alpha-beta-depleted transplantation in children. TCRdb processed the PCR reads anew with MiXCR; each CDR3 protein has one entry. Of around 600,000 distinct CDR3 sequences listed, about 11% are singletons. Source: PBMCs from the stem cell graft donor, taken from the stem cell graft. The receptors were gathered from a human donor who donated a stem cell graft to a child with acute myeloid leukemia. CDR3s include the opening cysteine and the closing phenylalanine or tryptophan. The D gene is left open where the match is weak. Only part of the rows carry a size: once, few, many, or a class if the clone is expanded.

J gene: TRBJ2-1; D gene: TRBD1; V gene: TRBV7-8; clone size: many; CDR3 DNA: TGTGCCAGCACCAATCCGGGACAGGGTTACAATGAGCAGTTCTTC; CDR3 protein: CASTNPGQGYNEQFF
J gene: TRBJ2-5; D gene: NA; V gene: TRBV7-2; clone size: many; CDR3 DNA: TGTGCCAGCACCCTAGGGGGGTACGAGACCCAGTACTTC; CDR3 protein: CASTLGGYETQYF
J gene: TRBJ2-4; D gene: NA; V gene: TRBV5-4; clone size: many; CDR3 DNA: TGTGCCAGCACCTCAGGGCAACGGGACATTCAGTACTTC; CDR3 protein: CASTSGQRDIQYF
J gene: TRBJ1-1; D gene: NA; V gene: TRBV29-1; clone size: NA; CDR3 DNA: TGCAGCGGGGAGAGTACAGGCTACACTGAAGCTTTCTTT; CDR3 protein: CSGESTGYTEAFF
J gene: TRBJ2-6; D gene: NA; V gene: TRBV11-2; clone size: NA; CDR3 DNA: TGTGCCAGCAGCCGGGGACGTAACTCTGGGGCCAACGTCCTGACTTTC; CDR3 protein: CASSRGRNSGANVLTF
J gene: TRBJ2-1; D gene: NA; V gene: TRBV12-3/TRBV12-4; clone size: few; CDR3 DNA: TGTGCCAGCAGTTTCCAAAAGGGAGGTGCCTACAATGAGCAGTTCTTC; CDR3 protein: CASSFQKGGAYNEQFF
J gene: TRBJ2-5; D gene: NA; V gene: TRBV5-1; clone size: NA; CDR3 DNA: TGCGCCAGCTCCAACCAGGGGGGGGTCCAAGAGACCCAGTACTTC; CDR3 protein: CASSNQGGVQETQYF
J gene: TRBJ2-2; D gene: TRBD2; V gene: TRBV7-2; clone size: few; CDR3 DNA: TGTGCCAGCAGCGGGAGCGGGAGTCTGAGCACCGGGGAGCTGTTTTTT; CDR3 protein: CASSGSGSLSTGELFF
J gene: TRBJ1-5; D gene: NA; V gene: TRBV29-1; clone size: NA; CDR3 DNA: TGCAGCGTGGCCGACAGTGCCAATCAGCCCCAGCATTTT; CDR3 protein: CSVADSANQPQHF
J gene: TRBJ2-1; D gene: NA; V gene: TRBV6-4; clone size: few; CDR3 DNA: TGTGCCAGCAGTGAGGCCTCCGGGACCAGAGGATTCTTC; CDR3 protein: CASSEASGTRGFF
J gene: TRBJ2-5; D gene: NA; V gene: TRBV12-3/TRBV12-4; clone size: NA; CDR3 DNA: TGTGCCAGCAGCGACTCTAGCGCGGAGACCCAGTACTTC; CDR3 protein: CASSDSSAETQYF
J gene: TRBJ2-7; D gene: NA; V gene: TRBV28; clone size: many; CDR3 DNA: TGTGCCAGCAAGGACAGCGAGCAGTACTTC; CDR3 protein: CASKDSEQYF
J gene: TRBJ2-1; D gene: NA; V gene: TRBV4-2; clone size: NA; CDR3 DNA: TGTGCCAGCAGCCAATCCCTGGGAACCTACAATGAGCAGTTCTTC; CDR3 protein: CASSQSLGTYNEQFF
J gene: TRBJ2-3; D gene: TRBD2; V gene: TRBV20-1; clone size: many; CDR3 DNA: TGCAGTGCTAGTATTAGCGGGAGCCCAGATACGCAGTATTTT; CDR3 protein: CSASISGSPDTQYF
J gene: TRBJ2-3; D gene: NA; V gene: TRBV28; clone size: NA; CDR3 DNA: TGTGCCAGCAGCATGGACCCGGCTAGCACAGATACGCAGTATTTT; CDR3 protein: CASSMDPASTDTQYF
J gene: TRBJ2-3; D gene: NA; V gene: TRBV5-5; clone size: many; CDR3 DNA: TGTGCCAGCAGCTTGTCGCTCGCTAGCACAGATACGCAGTATTTT; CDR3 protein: CASSLSLASTDTQYF
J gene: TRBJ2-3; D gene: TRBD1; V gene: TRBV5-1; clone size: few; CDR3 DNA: TGCGCCAGCAGCGGGCAGGGGGCTAAAATGACAGATACGCAGTATTTT; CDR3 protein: CASSGQGAKMTDTQYF
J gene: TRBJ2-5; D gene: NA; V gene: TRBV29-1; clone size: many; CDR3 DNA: TGCAGCGTTCCCCAGGGGCGGTACCAAGAGACCCAGTACTTC; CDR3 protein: CSVPQGRYQETQYF
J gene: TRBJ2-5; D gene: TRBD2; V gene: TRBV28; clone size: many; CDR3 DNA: TGTGCCAGCAATTTAGCGGGGTCCAGTGACGGGACCCAGTACTTC; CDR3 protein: CASNLAGSSDGTQYF
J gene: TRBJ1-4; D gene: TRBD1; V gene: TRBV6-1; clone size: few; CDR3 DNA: TGTGCCAGCAGTAAATACAGGGGAACTAATGAAAAACTGTTTTTT; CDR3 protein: CASSKYRGTNEKLFF
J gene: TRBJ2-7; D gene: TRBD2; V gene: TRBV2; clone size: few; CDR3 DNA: TGTGCCAGCAGTGATAAAATAGCGGGACCCGTAGGAGAGCAGTACTTC; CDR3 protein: CASSDKIAGPVGEQYF
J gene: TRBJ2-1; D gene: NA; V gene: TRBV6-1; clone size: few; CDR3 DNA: TGTGCCAGCTGCGGTAGGGGAGTCGAGGGGTATAATGAGCAGTTCTTC; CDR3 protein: CASCGRGVEGYNEQFF
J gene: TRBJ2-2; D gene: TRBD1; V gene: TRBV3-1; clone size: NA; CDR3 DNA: TGTGCCAGCTCCAAACAGGGGAGTTACGGGGAGCTGTTTTTT; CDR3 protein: CASSKQGSYGELFF
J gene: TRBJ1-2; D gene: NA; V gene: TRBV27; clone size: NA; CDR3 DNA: TGTGCCAGCAGTTTAGAGCCTTCAGGAAATCCTAACTATGGCTACACCTTC; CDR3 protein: CASSLEPSGNPNYGYTF
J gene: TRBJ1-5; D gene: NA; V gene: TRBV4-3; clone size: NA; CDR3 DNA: TGCGCCAGCAGCCAAGAGCGACAGCCAAATCAGCCCCAGCATTTT; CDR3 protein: CASSQERQPNQPQHF
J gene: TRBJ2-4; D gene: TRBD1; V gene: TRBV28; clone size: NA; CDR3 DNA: TGTGCCAGCAGTTTATGGGAAACCCGGGACAGGGGGGGAAACATTCAGTACTTC; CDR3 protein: CASSLWETRDRGGNIQYF
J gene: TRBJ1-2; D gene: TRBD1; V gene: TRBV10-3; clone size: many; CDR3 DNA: TGTGCCATCAGGACAGGGGTAACTCACTATGGCTACACCTTC; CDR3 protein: CAIRTGVTHYGYTF
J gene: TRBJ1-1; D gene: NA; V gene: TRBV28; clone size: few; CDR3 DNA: TGTGCCAGCAGTTCACAAGGGCCAGGAGCTTTCTTT; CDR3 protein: CASSSQGPGAFF
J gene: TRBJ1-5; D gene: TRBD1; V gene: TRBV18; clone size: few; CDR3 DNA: TGTGCCAGCTCACCGTACGGTATGAACAGGGGAGAACAGCCCCAGCATTTT; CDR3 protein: CASSPYGMNRGEQPQHF
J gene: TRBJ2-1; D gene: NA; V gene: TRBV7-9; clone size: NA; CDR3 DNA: TGTGCCAGCAGCTCCCTAGAACAGGGAATTAATGAGCAGTTCTTC; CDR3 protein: CASSSLEQGINEQFF
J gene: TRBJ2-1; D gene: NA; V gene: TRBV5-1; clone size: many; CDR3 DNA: TGCGCCAGCAGCTTGGTCCCTCTGGATGAGCAGTTCTTC; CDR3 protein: CASSLVPLDEQFF
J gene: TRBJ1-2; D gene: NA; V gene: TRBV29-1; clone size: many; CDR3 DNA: TGCAGCGTTGAAGGCCCACCCGGGACCGGGGGGTACTATGGCTACACCTTC; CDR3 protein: CSVEGPPGTGGYYGYTF
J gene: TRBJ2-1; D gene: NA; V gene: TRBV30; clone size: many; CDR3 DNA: TGTGCCTGGGGATCGGGACAAGCCTACAATGAGCAGTTCTTC; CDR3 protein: CAWGSGQAYNEQFF
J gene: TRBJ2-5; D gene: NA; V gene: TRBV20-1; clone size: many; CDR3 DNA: TGCAGTGCTAGAGATACGGGGGTTGGAGAGACCCAGTACTTC; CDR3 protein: CSARDTGVGETQYF
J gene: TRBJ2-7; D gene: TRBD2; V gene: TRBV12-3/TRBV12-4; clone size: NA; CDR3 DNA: TGTGCCAGCACCCTGGGGACTACCGCCTACGAGCAGTACTTC; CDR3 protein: CASTLGTTAYEQYF
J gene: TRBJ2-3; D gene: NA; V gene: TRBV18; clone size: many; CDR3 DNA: TGTGCCAGCTCACCAAGCGAGGGTACGCAGTATTTT; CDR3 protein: CASSPSEGTQYF
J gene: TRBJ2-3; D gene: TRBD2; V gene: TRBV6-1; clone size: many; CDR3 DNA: TGTGCCAGCAGCCCTAAAGCGGGAGAGGGAGATACGCAGTATTTT; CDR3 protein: CASSPKAGEGDTQYF
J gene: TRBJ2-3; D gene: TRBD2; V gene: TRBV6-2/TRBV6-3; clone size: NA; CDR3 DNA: TGTGCCAGCAGAACTAGCGGGGGGGTGGATACGCAGTATTTT; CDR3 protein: CASRTSGGVDTQYF
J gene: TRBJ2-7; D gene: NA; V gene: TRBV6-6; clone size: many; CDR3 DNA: TGTGCCAGCGAAGGGTATTCAGTCTACGAGCAGTACTTC; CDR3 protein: CASEGYSVYEQYF
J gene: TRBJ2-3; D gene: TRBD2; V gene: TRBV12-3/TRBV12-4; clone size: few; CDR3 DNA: TGTGCCAGCAGTTTAGACCGGGCGGGAGGGGCAGATACGCAGTATTTT; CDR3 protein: CASSLDRAGGADTQYF
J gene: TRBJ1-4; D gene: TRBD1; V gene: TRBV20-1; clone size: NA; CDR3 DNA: TGCAGTGCTCCGGGAGACAGGGATGAAAAACTGTTTTTT; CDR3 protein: CSAPGDRDEKLFF
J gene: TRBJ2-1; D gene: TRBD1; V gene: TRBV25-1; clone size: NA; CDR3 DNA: TGTGCCAGCAGTGATACGGGACAGGTCTACAATGAGCAGTTCTTC; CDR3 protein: CASSDTGQVYNEQFF
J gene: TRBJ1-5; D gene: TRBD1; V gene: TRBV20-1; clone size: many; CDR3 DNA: TGCAGTGCCCGGGACAGGCTAACGCGGCCCCAGCATTTT; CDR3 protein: CSARDRLTRPQHF
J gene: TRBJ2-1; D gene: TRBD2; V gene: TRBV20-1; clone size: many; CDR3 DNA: TGCAGTGCCAGAGCGGGAGGGCCGGGTAATGAGCAGTTCTTC; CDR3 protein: CSARAGGPGNEQFF
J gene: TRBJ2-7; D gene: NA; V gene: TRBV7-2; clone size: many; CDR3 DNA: TGTGCCAGCAGCCCCGGGGGCGGGAGCCCCTTCGAGCAGTACTTC; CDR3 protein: CASSPGGGSPFEQYF
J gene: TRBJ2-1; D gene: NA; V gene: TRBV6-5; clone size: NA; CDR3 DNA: TGTGCCAGCAGTTACGCCCCCCCTTCTTACAATGAGCAGTTCTTC; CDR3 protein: CASSYAPPSYNEQFF
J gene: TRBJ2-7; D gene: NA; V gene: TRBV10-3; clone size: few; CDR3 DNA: TGTGCCATCAGTGAGACTAGTTCCGAGCAGTACTTC; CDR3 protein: CAISETSSEQYF